These 21 T cell receptor beta chains were all obtained from the same sample, sequenced in a study of CD8+ T cells in alopecia areata (dated by TCRdb to the late 2010s). Libraries were made using the immunoSEQ multiplex PCR assay. RNA was extracted from all samples and reverse transcribed into cDNA as template for TCR sequencing. Drawn from immuneACCESS, this table holds only the in-frame rearrangements with V and J called that TCRdb kept. Clones are partly lost; checked studies trace under half to an unresolved V gene and leave the rest unexplained. Here the sample has hundreds of thousands of clones; approximately 61% occur a single time. The ten largest make up 1.2% of the sample. What the time point label conveys for this sample: baseline before oral tofacitinib. The material was CD4+ T cells sorted from blood, obtained at week 0. These receptors all come from a human donor with alopecia areata.

The rearrangement uses TRBV5-1 and TRBJ2-5; TRBD2 matches at 9 bases. Germline V lookup: CDR1 SGHRS, CDR2 YFSETQ. V gave up 5 bases and J gave up 5 bases; unmatched junction bases: 10. There are 15 residues in the CDR3. The CDR3 sequence is CASSAGGPSRETQYF. CDR3 sequence (DNA): TGCGCCAGCAGTGCGGGGGGGCCGAGTCGTGAGACCCAGTACTTC.

The gene calls are TRBV7-9 and TRBJ2-6; D uncertain. CDR1 is SEHNR and CDR2 is FQNEAQ in the germline V gene (reference sequence). V dropped 3 bases and J dropped 0 bases, with 3 bases sitting between them. The CDR3 has 14 residues. CDR3: CASSFNSGANVLTF. CDR3 bases: TGTGCCAGCAGCTTCAACTCTGGGGCCAACGTCCTGACTTTC.

The rearrangement uses TRBV18 and TRBJ2-1; unclear D gene. With 3 bases removed from V and 12 bases from J, the gap between germline ends came to 9 bases. The CDR3 runs 11 residues. Germline CDR1 reads KGHSH; CDR2 reads LQKENI. The chain's CDR3 is CASSPATLQFF. CDR3 DNA sequence: TGTGCCAGCTCACCCGCCACACTGCAGTTCTTC.

The V gene is TRBV30, the J gene TRBJ1-2; TRBD1 agrees at 8 bases. The CDR3 contains 13 residues. V dropped 5 bases and J dropped 7; count of bases not matched to a gene: 9. Germline V lookup: CDR1 GTSNPN, CDR2 SVGIG (reference sequence). The CDR3, as DNA: TGTGCCTGGGCCCGGACAGGGCTATTTGGCTACACCTTC. This gives the protein CAWARTGLFGYTF.

This clone was recorded a few times. The chain uses TRBV29-1 and TRBJ2-7; weak D call: TRBD2 (5 bases). This CDR3 comprises 13 residues. V dropped 4 bases and J dropped 0 bases, with 10 bases sitting between them. Germline loops: CDR1 SQVTM, CDR2 ANQGSEA. The CDR3 DNA reads TGCAGCGTTGCGGACTTCACCTCCTACGAGCAGTACTTC. Translating it yields CSVADFTSYEQYF.

The genes are TRBV29-1 and TRBJ1-4, with D perhaps TRBD1 (5 bases). The CDR3 contains 12 residues. The ends were cut back, 7 bases at V and 5 bases at J, with 11 bases in the middle. CDR1 is SQVTM, CDR2 ANQGSEA, per germline. The DNA for the CDR3 is TGCAGCGCCTGGGACGGAAATGAAAAACTGTTTTTT. Translation: CSAWDGNEKLFF. The full variable domain, rest sourced from reference TRBV29-1 and TRBJ1-4, is SAVISQKPSRDICQRGTSLTIQCQVDSQVTMMFWYRQQPGQSLTLIATANQGSEATYESGFVIDKFPISRPNLTFSTLTVSNMSPEDSSIYLCSAWDGNEKLFFGSGTQLSVL.

V and J are TRBV5-1 and TRBJ2-7; weak D call: TRBD2 (5 bases). Germline-derived CDR1 and CDR2 are SGHRS and YFSETQ. V was pared by 2 bases and J by 6 bases, with 6 bases between. The CDR3 loop spans 11 amino acids. Here the CDR3 reads CASSFAGEQYF. The CDR3 region has the DNA TGCGCCAGCAGCTTCGCGGGCGAGCAGTACTTC.

The chain uses TRBV9 and TRBJ2-5; D is unresolved. V was pared by 0 bases and J by 3 bases, with 3 bases between. Germline V gives CDR1 SGDLS, CDR2 YYNGEE. The CDR3 covers 12 residues. CDR3 residues: CASSVVEETQYF. CDR3 in DNA: TGTGCCAGCAGCGTAGTGGAAGAGACCCAGTACTTC.

On this clone itself: The junction departs from the called germline gene at one end, perhaps through a read error. J is TRBJ2-3 and V is TRBV2, with 12 positions matching TRBD1. CDR1 SNHLY and CDR2 FYNNEI come from the germline V gene. The CDR3 spans 13 residues. The CDR3 DNA sequence: TGTGCCAACGATGCCATCACGGGACAGGGGGCCAGCTTT. Translating it yields CANDAITGQGASF.

The chain uses TRBV29-1 and TRBJ2-5; D ambiguous. Trimming left V 7 bases short and J 3 bases short, with 12 bases between. This CDR3 is 12 amino acids long. Per the germline V gene, CDR1 is SQVTM and CDR2 is ANQGSEA. CDR3 residues: CSANVGKETQYF. The CDR3 bases are TGCAGCGCGAATGTGGGGAAAGAGACCCAGTACTTC.

J is TRBJ2-1 and V is TRBV5-1, with unresolved D. V lost 4 bases and J 10 bases, leaving 15 bases between the germline ends. The CDR3 extends over 13 amino acids. Germline CDR1 reads SGHRS; CDR2 reads YFSETQ. CDR3 bases: TGCGCCAGCAGCGAACAATACGAGAGGGAGCAGTTCTTC. It encodes CASSEQYEREQFF.

The V and J genes are TRBV7-2 and TRBJ2-3, with D maybe TRBD1 (5 bases). The CDR3 length is 14 residues. With 7 bases removed from V and 3 bases from J, the gap between germline ends came to 14 bases. CDR1 is SGHTA, CDR2 FQGNSA, per germline. CDR3 sequence (DNA): TGTGCCAGCACCTACAGGAGCCCAACAGATACGCAGTATTTT. This codes for CASTYRSPTDTQYF.

The chain couples TRBV4-2 to TRBJ2-2, with 8 bases matching TRBD1. The V gene's germline CDR1 is LGHNA and CDR2 YNFKEQ. The V gene end was trimmed by 1 base and the J gene end by 5 bases; junction bases not matched to a gene: 3. The CDR3 totals 15 residues. CDR3 protein: CASSQVHRGTGELFF. In nucleotides, the CDR3 is TGTGCCAGCAGCCAAGTGCACAGGGGGACCGGGGAGCTGTTTTTT.

The V and J genes are TRBV5-1 and TRBJ1-2; D not certain. V lost 6 bases to trimming and J lost 2 bases, with 17 bases between them. Germline V gene lookup returns CDR1 SGHRS and CDR2 YFSETQ. The CDR3 spans 15 residues. The CDR3 loop reads CASNSGMVTNYGYTF. The DNA of the CDR3 is TGCGCCAGCAACTCCGGTATGGTCACCAACTATGGCTACACCTTC.

This clone was picked up one time. The V gene is TRBV5-1, the J gene TRBJ2-7, with D perhaps TRBD2 (5 bases). Trimming removed 0 bases from V and 1 base from J, with 14 bases in between. Germline V gene lookup returns CDR1 SGHRS and CDR2 YFSETQ. The CDR3 is 16 residues long. The DNA for the CDR3 is TGCGCCAGCAGCTTGGGCCGGCCGGAGGAATCCTACGAGCAGTACTTC. It translates to CASSLGRPEESYEQYF.

This clone was recorded a few times. The chain combines TRBV25-1 with TRBJ2-7; 7 bases fit TRBD2. CDR1 and CDR2 (germline): MGHDK, SYGVNS. The CDR3 is 13 residues long. V trimming: 4 bases; J trimming: 2 bases; junction bases outside the gene matches: 2. Written as DNA, the CDR3 is TGTGCCAGCAGTGGTGGGGGGGCCTACGAGCAGTACTTC. It encodes CASSGGGAYEQYF.

The chain recombines TRBV16 with TRBJ2-7, with 8 positions matching TRBD1. Germline CDR1 and CDR2: KGHSY and FQNENV. The V gene end was trimmed by 1 base and the J gene end by 1 base; junction bases not matched to a gene: 6. This CDR3 is built from 16 residues. CDR3: CASSQFTRTGSYEQYF. The DNA of the CDR3 is TGTGCCAGCAGCCAATTCACCCGGACAGGGTCCTACGAGCAGTACTTC.

The gene calls are TRBV4-3 and TRBJ2-3; maybe TRBD1 (5 bases). V dropped 1 base and J dropped 5 bases, with 7 bases sitting between them. CDR3 length: 13 amino acids. Germline-derived CDR1 and CDR2 are LGHNA and YSLEER. The DNA for the CDR3 is TGCGCCAGCAGCCAAGTAAGGGGAGATACGCAGTATTTT. Amino acids: CASSQVRGDTQYF.

This clone was counted between two and nine times. This chain uses TRBV29-1 with TRBJ2-3, with 7 nucleotides matching TRBD1. CDR3 size: 13 residues. Looked up from germline, CDR1 is SQVTM and CDR2 is ANQGSEA. V dropped 8 bases and J dropped 2; count of bases not matched to a gene: 7. CDR3 bases: TGCAGCATCCGGACAGGAAACACAGATACGCAGTATTTT. Protein: CSIRTGNTDTQYF.

The rearrangement uses TRBV4-2 and TRBJ2-1; D remains unclear. The CDR3 is 13 residues long. V lost 1 base, J lost 6 bases, and 7 bases lay in between. Germline lookup yields CDR1 LGHNA and CDR2 YNFKEQ. The CDR3 here is CASSQVLFNEQFF. The CDR3 DNA is TGTGCCAGCAGCCAAGTATTGTTCAATGAGCAGTTCTTC.

Note on this clone: An end of the junction does not agree with germline; a read error may underlie this. This sequence joins TRBV5-1 and TRBJ1-2; D is possibly TRBD1 (6 bases). The CDR3 is made up of 13 amino acids. Germline CDR1 is SGHRS and CDR2 is YFSETQ. The CDR3 is CVSSLEQGSGYTF. The CDR3, as DNA: TGCGTCAGCAGCTTGGAACAGGGAAGTGGCTACACCTTC. Full variable domain (outside the CDR3, taken from reference TRBV5-1 and TRBJ1-2): KAGVTQTPRYLIKTRGQQVTLSCSPISGHRSVSWYQQTPGQGLQFLFEYFSETQRNKGNFPGRFSGRQFSNSRSEMNVSTLELGDSALYLCVSSLEQGSGYTFGSGTRLTVV.